The 20 T cell receptor beta chains presented below share a single source sample, sequenced in a study of T cells after yellow fever vaccination (dated by TCRdb to about 2019). The receptor library was made with 5' RACE. Sequencing was performed on an Illumina HiSeq 2500. Through fastp at Q25 and MiXCR, TCRdb rebuilt clones from the public reads, retaining in-frame beta chains. Each entry is one CDR3 protein sequence, shown with its most common DNA and genes. The sample table lists around 310,000 distinct CDR3 sequences, approximately 9% of them with a count of one. Roughly 17% of the sample is held by the ten biggest clonotypes. The treatment or condition label corresponds to: live attenuated yellow fever vaccine strain. This specimen consisted of PBMCs, obtained on the day of the first yellow fever vaccination. The receptors come from a young man who received the YFV17D yellow fever vaccine.

This chain joins TRBV5-1 and TRBJ2-5; D is uncertain. The CDR3 runs 13 residues. In germline, CDR1 is SGHRS, CDR2 YFSETQ. Trimming shortened V by 3 bases and J by 3 bases, and 9 bases separated the two germline ends. This CDR3 reads CASSSINEETQYF. The CDR3 region has the DNA TGCGCCAGCAGCTCGATTAATGAAGAGACCCAGTACTTC.

This clonotype was observed a few times. The chain uses TRBV7-2 and TRBJ1-1; D not resolved. The ends were cut back, 0 bases at V and 7 bases at J, with 12 bases in the middle. Germline V gene sequence: CDR1 SGHTA, CDR2 FQGNSA. The CDR3 sequence is 14 residues long. CDR3 sequence reads: CASSLARNSGEAFF. CDR3 nucleotides: TGTGCCAGCAGCTTAGCCCGTAATAGCGGTGAAGCTTTCTTT.

The sample holds many counts of this clonotype. J is TRBJ1-2 and V is TRBV29-1; the match to TRBD1 covers 7 bases. The CDR3 loop spans 13 amino acids. In germline, CDR1 is SQVTM, CDR2 ANQGSEA. V lost 7 bases, J lost 4 bases, and 9 bases stayed unmatched. For the CDR3, the DNA is TGCAGCGCGGCATCCGGGACAGCCTATGGCTACACCTTC. Amino acid sequence: CSAASGTAYGYTF. Full variable domain (rest looked up from reference TRBV29-1 and TRBJ1-2): SAVISQKPSRDICQRGTSLTIQCQVDSQVTMMFWYRQQPGQSLTLIATANQGSEATYESGFVIDKFPISRPNLTFSTLTVSNMSPEDSSIYLCSAASGTAYGYTFGSGTRLTVV.

The genes are TRBV6-2 or TRBV6-3 and TRBJ1-5; a weak D match, TRBD1 (5 bases). V was trimmed by 2 bases and J by 1 base, leaving 9 bases between them. The CDR3 sequence is 15 residues long. Germline V gene sequence: CDR1 MNHEY, CDR2 SVGEGT. CDR3 sequence reads: CASSYDSSSNQPQHF. CDR3 coding DNA: TGTGCCAGCAGTTACGACAGCTCAAGCAATCAGCCCCAGCATTTT.

This rearrangement joins TRBV20-1 to TRBJ2-3; 10 positions agree with TRBD1. The CDR3 has 13 residues. After removal of 5 bases from V and 8 bases from J, the junction contained 7 bases not matched to a gene. Germline CDR1 is DFQATT and CDR2 is SNEGSKA (reference sequence). The CDR3 region has the DNA TGCAGTGCTGGACAGGGGGGGCTTGGTACGCAGTATTTT. It yields the protein CSAGQGGLGTQYF.

The chain joins TRBV9 to TRBJ2-5, with 10 bases fitting TRBD2. The V and J ends lost 2 bases and 5 bases, in that order; junction bases with no gene match: 15. This CDR3 is 18 amino acids long. The germline V gene has CDR1 SGDLS and CDR2 YYNGEE. CDR3 sequence reads: CASSVRGLTSGEKETQYF. Here the CDR3 DNA reads TGTGCCAGCAGCGTGCGGGGCCTCACTAGCGGGGAAAAGGAGACCCAGTACTTC.

This clonotype was found a few times. The CDR3 loop is CASSLGKGLGEKLFF. The CDR3 bases are TGTGCCAGCAGCTTAGGGAAGGGCCTCGGGGAAAAACTGTTTTTT. The chain has TRBV7-2 and TRBJ1-4, with D unclear. CDR3 length: 15 residues. V was shortened by 1 base and J by 8 bases, with 14 bases between the two germline ends. Germline V lookup: CDR1 SGHTA, CDR2 FQGNSA.

The V and J genes are TRBV4-1 and TRBJ2-7; D might be TRBD1 or TRBD2, each matching 5 bases. Deletions cut 4 bases from V and 6 bases from J, with 16 bases between. Germline V CDR1 and CDR2: MGHRA, YSYEKL. There are 14 residues in the CDR3. The CDR3 is CASSPGVGGIEQYV. In DNA form, the CDR3 reads TGCGCCAGCAGCCCCGGGGTTGGGGGAATCGAGCAGTACGTC.

In this sample, this clonotype turned up a few times. The chain carries TRBV18 and TRBJ2-1; a possible D gene is TRBD1 (5 bases). The germline V gene has CDR1 KGHSH and CDR2 LQKENI. This CDR3 region has 12 residues. Trimming stripped 6 bases from V and 13 bases from J, with 16 bases between. The CDR3 sequence: CASSTGTQRQFF. In DNA form, the CDR3 reads TGTGCCAGCTCCACAGGAACCCAAAGACAGTTCTTC.

The chain recombines TRBV5-1 with TRBJ2-5; D is undetermined. Trimming left V 4 bases short and J 3 bases short, with 7 bases between. CDR1 is SGHRS and CDR2 is YFSETQ in the germline V gene. The CDR3 has 12 amino acids. CDR3: CASSRGEETQYF. The CDR3, as DNA: TGCGCCAGCAGCCGCGGAGAAGAGACCCAGTACTTC.

This clonotype was detected many times. Its ends do not fully match the called genes, so a read error is possible. This sequence joins TRBV5-1 and TRBJ2-5, with 7 nucleotides matching TRBD1. CDR1 and CDR2 from the germline V gene are SGHRS and YFSETQ. This CDR3 spans 13 amino acids. CDR3 sequence (DNA): TGTGCCAGCAGTTTGGAAGGGGGCGAGACCCAGTACTTC. Its translation is CASSLEGGETQYF.

The chain joins TRBV5-1 to TRBJ2-7; TRBD1 is a possible D gene (6 bases). In germline, CDR1 is SGHRS, CDR2 YFSETQ. CDR3 length: 14 amino acids. V lost 5 bases and J lost 6, with 18 bases in between. CDR3 DNA sequence: TGCGCCAGCAGGTCCGGGTACAGGGCTGGCGAGCAGTACGTC. It yields the protein CASRSGYRAGEQYV.

The J gene is TRBJ1-6, the V gene TRBV3-1; possibly TRBD1 for D (5 bases). The CDR3 extends over 15 amino acids. The germline V gene has CDR1 LGHDT and CDR2 YNNKEL (reference sequence). Between the trimmed V and J ends, which lost 4 bases and 5 bases, there was a span of 12 bases. For the CDR3, the DNA is TGTGCCAGCAGCCCTCCGGGGCATAATAATTCACCCCTCCACTTT. Residues: CASSPPGHNNSPLHF.

The chain combines TRBV10-3 with TRBJ2-3; the D is unclear. Germline lookup yields CDR1 ENHRY and CDR2 SYGVKD. The V end lost 8 bases, the J end lost 5 bases, and 17 bases lay between the germline ends. The CDR3 runs 14 residues. CDR3 region: CAIGHDGYGDTQYF. The CDR3 DNA reads TGTGCCATCGGGCACGACGGGTACGGAGATACGCAGTATTTT.

This clonotype appeared a few times. This chain connects TRBV7-8 to TRBJ2-7; D may be TRBD1 (5 bases). Per the germline V gene, CDR1 is SGHVS and CDR2 is FQNEAQ. V dropped 2 bases and J dropped 3 bases, with 17 bases sitting between them. This CDR3 has 16 amino acids. The CDR3 DNA sequence: TGTGCCAGCAGCTTAAGTCGTGGTGGGCAGGGCTACGAGCAGTACTTC. This translates into CASSLSRGGQGYEQYF. Full variable domain (remainder filled in from reference TRBV7-8 and TRBJ2-7): GAGVSQSPRYKVAKRGQDVALRCDPISGHVSLFWYQQALGQGPEFLTYFQNEAQLDKSGLPSDRFFAERPEGSVSTLKIQRTQQEDSAVYLCASSLSRGGQGYEQYFGPGTRLTVT.

A few counts support this clonotype. The chain recombines TRBV5-1 with TRBJ2-5, with D possibly being TRBD1 or TRBD2 (5 bases each). Germline CDR1 and CDR2: SGHRS and YFSETQ. This CDR3 has 14 amino acids. V was shortened by 4 bases and J by 5 bases, with 15 bases between the two germline ends. CDR3 nucleotides: TGCGCCAGCAGCCCGGGACGGATGAGGGAGACCCAGTACTTC. It translates to CASSPGRMRETQYF.

The chain couples TRBV10-3 to TRBJ2-7; D is ambiguous. The CDR3 consists of 15 residues. The germline gives CDR1 ENHRY, CDR2 SYGVKD. The germline V and J ends were trimmed by 3 bases and 0 bases, with 12 bases remaining between them. The CDR3 here is CAISDPDHSSYEQYF. The CDR3 DNA reads as TGTGCCATCAGTGATCCGGACCATAGCTCCTACGAGCAGTACTTC.

This clonotype has only a few counts. This chain links TRBV7-9 with TRBJ2-3, with a possible D match to TRBD2 (5 bases). V lost 1 base and J 7 bases, leaving 12 bases between the germline ends. The CDR3 covers 14 residues. Germline values: CDR1 SEHNR, CDR2 FQNEAQ (reference sequence). CDR3 loop: CASSLVHPGNTQYF. CDR3 bases: TGTGCCAGCAGCTTAGTGCACCCCGGGAATACGCAGTATTTT.

V and J are TRBV4-2 and TRBJ2-3; weak D call: TRBD2 (6 bases). The germline CDR1 and CDR2 sequences are LGHNA and YNFKEQ. V shed 4 bases and J shed 9 bases, with 20 bases lying between them. The CDR3 is made up of 15 amino acids. The CDR3 spells CASSLDGTGLTTQYF. CDR3 nucleotides: TGTGCCAGCAGCCTAGATGGGACGGGACTTACCACGCAGTATTTT.

V usage is TRBV5-6 and J usage is TRBJ1-1; 9 positions match TRBD1. The CDR3 totals 16 residues. Germline CDR1 and CDR2: SGHDT and YYEEEE. Trimming at V came to 1 base and at J to 5 bases, leaving 9 bases not matched to a gene. CDR3 in amino acids: CASSLSAGQGITEAFF. The DNA for the CDR3 is TGTGCCAGCAGCTTGTCGGCGGGACAGGGTATAACTGAAGCTTTCTTT.